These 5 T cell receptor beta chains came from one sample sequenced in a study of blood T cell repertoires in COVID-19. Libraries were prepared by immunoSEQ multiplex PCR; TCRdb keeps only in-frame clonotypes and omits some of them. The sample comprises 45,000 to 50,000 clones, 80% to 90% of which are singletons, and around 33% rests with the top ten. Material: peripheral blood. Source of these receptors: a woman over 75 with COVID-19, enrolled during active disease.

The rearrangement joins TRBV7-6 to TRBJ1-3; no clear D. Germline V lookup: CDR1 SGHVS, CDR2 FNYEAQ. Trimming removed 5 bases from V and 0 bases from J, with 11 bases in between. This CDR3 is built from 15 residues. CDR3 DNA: TGTGCCAGCAGCCCCCGTCCCAGCTCTGGAAACACCATATATTTT. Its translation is CASSPRPSSGNTIYF.

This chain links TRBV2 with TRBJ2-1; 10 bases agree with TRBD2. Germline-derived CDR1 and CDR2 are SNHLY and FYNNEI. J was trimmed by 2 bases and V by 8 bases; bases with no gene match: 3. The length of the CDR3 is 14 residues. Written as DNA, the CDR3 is TGTGCCAGCCAAACTAGCGGGACCTACAATGAGCAGTTCTTC. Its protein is CASQTSGTYNEQFF.

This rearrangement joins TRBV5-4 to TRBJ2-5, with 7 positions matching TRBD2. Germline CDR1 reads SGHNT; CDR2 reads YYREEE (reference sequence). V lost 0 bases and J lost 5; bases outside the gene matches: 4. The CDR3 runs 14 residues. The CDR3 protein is CASSLAGGKETQYF. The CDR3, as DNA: TGTGCCAGCAGCTTGGCCGGGGGGAAGGAGACCCAGTACTTC.

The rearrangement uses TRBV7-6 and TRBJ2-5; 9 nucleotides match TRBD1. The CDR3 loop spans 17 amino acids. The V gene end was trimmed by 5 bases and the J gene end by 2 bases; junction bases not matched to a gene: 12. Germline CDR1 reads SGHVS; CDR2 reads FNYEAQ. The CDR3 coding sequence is TGTGCCAGCAGCAATCCGGGACAGGGATCGTGGCAAGAGACCCAGTACTTC. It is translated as CASSNPGQGSWQETQYF.

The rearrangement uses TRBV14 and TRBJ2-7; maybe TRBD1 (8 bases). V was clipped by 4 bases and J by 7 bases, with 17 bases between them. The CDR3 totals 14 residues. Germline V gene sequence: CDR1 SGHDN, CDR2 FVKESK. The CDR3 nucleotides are TGTGCCAGCAGCCCGGGACAGGTGGGAGGGGAGCAGTACTTC. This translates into CASSPGQVGGEQYF.